Listed here are 15 T cell receptor beta chains from one sample, sequenced in a study of blood T cell repertoires in COVID-19. Only in-frame clones appear in the TCRdb table, and some are missing; sequencing was by immunoSEQ multiplex PCR. The top ten hold roughly 3% of the sample, which has 150,000 to 200,000 clones, about 85% seen once. Specimen: peripheral blood. The receptors shown here come from a human donor with acute or convalescent COVID-19. The donor label of this sample is uncertain.

The rearrangement uses TRBV19 and TRBJ1-2; 8 nucleotides line up with TRBD1. This CDR3 is 14 amino acids long. The germline gives CDR1 LNHDA, CDR2 SQIVND (reference sequence). Unmatched junction bases numbered 4, after V lost 3 bases and J lost 4 bases. The CDR3 bases are TGTGCCAGTAGTATTATTGGGACAGGCTATGGCTACACCTTC. Residues: CASSIIGTGYGYTF.

V gene TRBV9 combines with J gene TRBJ2-1; 7 bases align to TRBD1. This CDR3 spans 16 amino acids. Trimming took 3 bases from V and 1 from J; bases not matched to a gene: 7. The V gene's germline CDR1 is SGDLS and CDR2 YYNGEE. CDR3 in amino acids: CASSDFEDRSYNEQFF. The CDR3 coding sequence is TGTGCCAGCAGCGATTTCGAGGACAGGTCCTACAATGAGCAGTTCTTC.

The chain couples TRBV5-1 to TRBJ2-1; 7 bases are a match to TRBD1. In germline, CDR1 is SGHRS, CDR2 YFSETQ. After removal of 3 bases from V and 0 bases from J, the junction contained 3 bases not matched to a gene. This CDR3 has 15 residues. CDR3 sequence reads: CASSSRTGSYNEQFF. CDR3 bases: TGCGCCAGCAGCTCCCGGACAGGCTCCTACAATGAGCAGTTCTTC.

This chain connects TRBV14 to TRBJ1-5, with TRBD1 matching over 8 bases. The germline CDR1 and CDR2 sequences are SGHDN and FVKESK. This CDR3 region has 17 residues. V gave up 0 bases and J gave up 7 bases; unmatched junction bases: 11. The CDR3 nucleotides read TGTGCCAGCAGCCAAGATTCGCCGGGACAGGTGAGACAGCCCCAGCATTTT. It encodes CASSQDSPGQVRQPQHF.

This clone was detected once. The chain is built from TRBV11-2 and TRBJ2-3, with D perhaps matching TRBD1 (5 bases). The CDR3 sequence is 16 residues long. Germline CDR1 and CDR2: SGHAT and FQNNGV. V lost 5 bases and J lost 0, with 15 bases in between. CDR3 sequence: CASSVGARASTDTQYF. CDR3 nucleotide sequence: TGTGCCAGCAGCGTTGGGGCCAGAGCTAGCACAGATACGCAGTATTTT.

In DNA, the CDR3 is TGTGCCAGCAGCTCCGGACAGGGGAATCAGCCCCAGCATTTT. Translated: CASSSGQGNQPQHF. The rearrangement joins TRBV7-2 to TRBJ1-5; 9 bases are shared with TRBD1. CDR3 length equals 14 residues. Germline CDR1 SGHTA, CDR2 FQGNSA. V dropped 4 bases and J dropped 4; count of bases not matched to a gene: 2.

The chain uses TRBV18 and TRBJ1-6, with 8 bases matching TRBD1. The CDR3 runs 15 residues. Trimming cost V 5 bases and J 7 bases; bases outside gene matches: 7. The germline V gene has CDR1 KGHSH and CDR2 LQKENI. The CDR3 spells CASSAQGEGNSPLHF. In DNA form, the CDR3 reads TGTGCCAGCTCAGCACAGGGGGAGGGAAATTCACCCCTCCACTTT.

V gene TRBV27 combines with J gene TRBJ2-5; weak D call: TRBD1 (6 bases). The CDR3 has 14 residues. Germline V gene sequence: CDR1 MNHEY, CDR2 SMNVEV (reference sequence). The V and J ends lost 4 bases and 1 base respectively, with 10 bases between them. In nucleotides, the CDR3 is TGTGCCAGCAGTTCATTGGACAGCCAAGAGACCCAGTACTTC. It specifies CASSSLDSQETQYF.

The chain is built from TRBV27 and TRBJ1-2, with 8 bases aligning to TRBD1. The CDR3 is 12 amino acids. From germline, CDR1 is MNHEY and CDR2 SMNVEV (reference sequence). The junction had 3 bases not matched to a gene; V was cut back by 4 bases and J by 8 bases. The CDR3 DNA reads as TGTGCCAGCAGTTCAAGGACAGGGGGCTACACCTTC. Protein product: CASSSRTGGYTF.

V and J are TRBV6-4 and TRBJ1-1; no reliable D call. In germline, CDR1 is MRHNA, CDR2 SNTAGT. The CDR3 runs to 15 residues. The ends were cut back, 4 bases at V and 3 bases at J, with 15 bases in the middle. The CDR3 spells CASSAGGLGDTEAFF. CDR3 nucleotides: TGTGCCAGCAGTGCCGGAGGCCTTGGGGACACTGAAGCTTTCTTT.

This clone has just a few counts. This chain uses TRBV6-5 with TRBJ2-4, with a weak D call TRBD2 (5 bases). CDR3 length equals 14 residues. With 6 bases removed from V and 0 bases from J, the gap between germline ends came to 9 bases. Germline V gene lookup returns CDR1 MNHEY and CDR2 SVGAGI. The CDR3 sequence is CASSDRGAKNIQYF. The CDR3 nucleotides read TGTGCCAGCAGCGATCGGGGAGCCAAAAACATTCAGTACTTC.

This clone was counted only a few times. The chain links TRBV27 to TRBJ2-1; tentative D call: TRBD2 (6 bases). The CDR3 consists of 16 residues. V dropped 7 bases and J dropped 2 bases, with 18 bases sitting between them. CDR1 is MNHEY, CDR2 SMNVEV, per germline (reference sequence). The CDR3: CASTLRGDIAYNEQFF. The CDR3 nucleotides are TGTGCCAGCACCCTGCGGGGAGACATTGCCTACAATGAGCAGTTCTTC.

The genes are TRBV4-1 and TRBJ1-2; D unresolved. CDR1 and CDR2 from the germline V gene are MGHRA and YSYEKL. The CDR3 spans 16 residues. The V end lost 0 bases, the J end lost 0 bases, and 11 bases lay between the germline ends. CDR3 sequence (DNA): TGCGCCAGCAGCCAAGAGGGGAGTTACCCTAACTATGGCTACACCTTC. It is translated as CASSQEGSYPNYGYTF.

This chain connects TRBV14 to TRBJ1-1; TRBD1 is a possible D gene (6 bases). Per germline, CDR1 SGHDN and CDR2 FVKESK. Trimming took 3 bases from V and 3 from J, leaving 14 bases between them. CDR3 length: 15 amino acids. The CDR3 bases are TGTGCCAGCAGCCACCTCACCCAGGGGTACACTGAAGCTTTCTTT. This translates into CASSHLTQGYTEAFF.

This chain uses TRBV27 with TRBJ2-5; 8 bases map to TRBD1. CDR1 and CDR2 from the germline V gene are MNHEY and SMNVEV (reference sequence). This CDR3 is 19 amino acids long. V shed 3 bases and J 6 bases; nucleotides not matched to a gene: 21. The CDR3 bases are TGTGCCAGCAGTTTGTTGGACAGGGCCCCGGGAAGGGCCATGAAGACCCAGTACTTC. It codes for CASSLLDRAPGRAMKTQYF.